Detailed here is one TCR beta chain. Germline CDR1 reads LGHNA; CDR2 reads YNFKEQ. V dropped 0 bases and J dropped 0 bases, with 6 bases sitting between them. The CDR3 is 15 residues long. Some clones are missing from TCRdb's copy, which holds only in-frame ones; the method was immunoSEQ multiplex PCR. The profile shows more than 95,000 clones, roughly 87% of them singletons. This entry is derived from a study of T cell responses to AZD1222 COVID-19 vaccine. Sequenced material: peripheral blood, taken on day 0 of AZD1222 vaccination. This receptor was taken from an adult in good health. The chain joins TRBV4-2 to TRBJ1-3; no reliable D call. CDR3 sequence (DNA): TGTGCCAGCAGCCAAGATTTCGGCTCTGGAAACACCATATATTTT. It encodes CASSQDFGSGNTIYF.